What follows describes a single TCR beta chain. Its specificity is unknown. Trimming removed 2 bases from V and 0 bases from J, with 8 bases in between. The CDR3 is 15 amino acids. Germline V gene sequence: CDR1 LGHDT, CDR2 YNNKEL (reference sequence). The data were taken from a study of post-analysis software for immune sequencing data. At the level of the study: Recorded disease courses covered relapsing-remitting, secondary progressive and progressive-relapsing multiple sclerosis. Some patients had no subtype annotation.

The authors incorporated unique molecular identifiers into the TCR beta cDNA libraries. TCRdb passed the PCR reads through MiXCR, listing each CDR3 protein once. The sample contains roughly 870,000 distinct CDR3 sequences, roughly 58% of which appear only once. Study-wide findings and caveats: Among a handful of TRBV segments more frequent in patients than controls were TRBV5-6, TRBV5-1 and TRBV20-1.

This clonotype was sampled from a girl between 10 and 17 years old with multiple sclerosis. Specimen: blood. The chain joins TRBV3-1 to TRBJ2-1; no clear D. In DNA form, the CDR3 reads TGTGCCAGCAGCCAATCCGCTAGCTCCTACAATGAGCAGTTCTTC. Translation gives CASSQSASSYNEQFF.